This T cell receptor (beta chain) is from a study of shared clonotypes between healthy human individuals. Germline values: CDR1 MNHEY, CDR2 SMNVEV (reference sequence). J lost 2 bases, V lost 5 bases, and 6 bases had no gene match. This CDR3 has 15 amino acids. The repertoire was sequenced with immunoSEQ multiplex PCR; TCRdb's copy has only in-frame clones and lacks some. The sample lists around 650,000 clones, approximately 96% occurring once. Naive CD8 populations comprised CD45RO-negative cells positively selected for CCR7, excluding terminally differentiated effector memory CD45RA+ cells. This sequence joins TRBV27 and TRBJ2-7; 10 bases are a match to TRBD1. The sequencing sample was made of naive CD8+ T cells sorted from blood. The sequence came from a woman aged 30 to 39 in good health. The CDR3 spells CASSRTGTGAYEQYF. CDR3 nucleotide sequence: TGTGCCAGCAGTAGAACCGGGACAGGGGCCTACGAGCAGTACTTC.